This is a list of T cell receptor beta chains from one sample in a study of cytomegalovirus exposure and HLA in healthy donors. Sequencing was performed with immunoSEQ multiplex PCR; in TCRdb, only in-frame clones are kept and a portion is missing. Among approximately 150,000 clones, roughly nine tenths were seen once, and the ten largest hold about 3.5%. Source material: PBMCs. Receptors originate from a young woman in good health and CMV-seropositive. Each CDR3 is given with its conserved first and last residue. D genes are given only for firm matches. The size field is filled for only some rows; it gives once, few, many or a size class.

abundance	v_gene	d_gene	j_gene	CDR3aa	CDR3nt
NA	TRBV5-1	TRBD2	TRBJ2-1	CASRKAGGPDEQFF	TGCGCCAGCAGAAAAGCGGGAGGGCCTGATGAGCAGTTCTTC
NA	TRBV4-2	NA	TRBJ2-1	CASSQAMDVGREQFF	TGTGCCAGCAGCCAAGCGATGGACGTGGGGCGTGAGCAGTTCTTC
NA	TRBV28	NA	TRBJ2-1	CASTLGQRDEQFF	TGTGCCAGCACCCTTGGACAGCGCGATGAGCAGTTCTTC
NA	TRBV5-8	TRBD2	TRBJ2-7	CASSALAGLFGEQYF	TGTGCCAGCAGCGCACTAGCGGGACTTTTCGGGGAGCAGTACTTC
NA	TRBV15	TRBD2	TRBJ2-1	CATSSDTSGYNNEQFF	TGTGCCACCAGCAGTGATACTAGCGGCTATAACAATGAGCAGTTCTTC
NA	TRBV4-1	NA	TRBJ2-6	CASSPQPTGTSSGANVLTF	TGCGCCAGCAGCCCCCAACCGACGGGAACTAGCTCTGGGGCCAACGTCCTGACTTTC
NA	TRBV27	NA	TRBJ2-1	CASRGYGNEQFF	TGTGCCAGCAGGGGCTATGGGAATGAGCAGTTCTTC
NA	TRBV30	NA	TRBJ2-3	CAWSVNSGPDTQYF	TGTGCCTGGAGTGTAAATTCTGGGCCAGATACGCAGTATTTT
once	TRBV5-6	NA	TRBJ1-1	CASSPDLNTEAFF	TGTGCCAGCAGCCCAGATCTGAACACTGAAGCTTTCTTT
NA	TRBV4-2	NA	TRBJ2-1	CASSQADSEEQFF	TGTGCCAGCAGCCAGGCGGACAGTGAAGAGCAGTTCTTC
NA	TRBV5-1	TRBD1	TRBJ2-5	CASSLATRTGGQETQYF	TGCGCCAGCAGCTTGGCAACAAGGACAGGGGGCCAAGAGACCCAGTACTTC
NA	TRBV7-9	NA	TRBJ2-7	CASSLGFTYEQYF	TGTGCCAGCAGCTTAGGTTTTACCTACGAGCAGTACTTC
NA	TRBV5-6	TRBD2	TRBJ2-7	CASSPTSGGFTSSYEQYF	TGTGCCAGCAGCCCCACTAGCGGGGGCTTCACAAGCTCCTACGAGCAGTACTTC
NA	TRBV27	NA	TRBJ2-7	CASRRTGTHYYEQYF	TGTGCCAGCAGAAGGACCGGGACTCACTACTACGAGCAGTACTTC
NA	TRBV7-9	TRBD1	TRBJ2-1	CASSRGTGVYNEQFF	TGTGCCAGCAGCAGAGGGACAGGAGTGTACAATGAGCAGTTCTTC
few	TRBV13	NA	TRBJ2-2	CASSFPSGELFF	TGTGCCAGCAGCTTCCCCAGCGGGGAGCTGTTTTTT
once	TRBV9	NA	TRBJ1-3	CASSVTLGAGNTIYF	TGTGCCAGCAGCGTCACATTGGGGGCCGGAAACACCATATATTTT
NA	TRBV7-2	NA	TRBJ1-1	CASSEHRDTEAFF	TGTGCCAGCAGCGAACACAGGGACACTGAAGCTTTCTTT
NA	TRBV11-2	NA	TRBJ2-7	CASSLSLPGEQYF	TGTGCCAGCAGCTTATCCCTCCCGGGGGAGCAGTACTTC
NA	TRBV5-6	NA	TRBJ2-7	CASSLGFQAYYEQYF	TGTGCCAGCAGCTTGGGCTTCCAGGCATACTACGAGCAGTACTTC
NA	TRBV9	NA	TRBJ1-1	CASSVVAGGNTEAFF	TGTGCCAGCAGCGTAGTCGCAGGAGGGAACACTGAAGCTTTCTTT
NA	TRBV27	NA	TRBJ2-2	CASSLSFWNTGELFF	TGTGCCAGCAGTTTATCATTCTGGAACACCGGGGAGCTGTTTTTT
NA	TRBV9	NA	TRBJ2-3	CASSPWTSTDTQYF	TGTGCCAGCAGCCCGTGGACTAGCACAGATACGCAGTATTTT
NA	TRBV6-1	TRBD1	TRBJ1-1	CASSSSGTGITEAFF	TGTGCCAGCAGTTCGTCTGGGACAGGGATCACTGAAGCTTTCTTT
once	TRBV28	NA	TRBJ2-7	CASSYGGVGPYLNEQYF	TGTGCCAGCAGTTACGGCGGGGTCGGCCCCTATCTAAACGAGCAGTACTTC
NA	TRBV28	TRBD1	TRBJ2-2	CASSPIQGVTGELFF	TGTGCCAGCAGTCCAATCCAGGGGGTCACCGGGGAGCTGTTTTTT
NA	TRBV5-6	NA	TRBJ2-3	CASSSRGTGTSTDTQYF	TGTGCCAGCAGCTCCCGGGGGACGGGTACCAGCACAGATACGCAGTATTTT
NA	TRBV5-1	NA	TRBJ1-2	CASSSGYGGERGYTF	TGCGCCAGCAGCTCGGGGTATGGCGGGGAACGGGGCTACACCTTC
NA	TRBV28	NA	TRBJ2-7	CASSGPVGGTYEQYF	TGTGCCAGCAGTGGCCCCGTTGGCGGGACCTACGAGCAGTACTTC
few	TRBV15	NA	TRBJ1-2	CATSRPGTMSYGYTF	TGTGCCACCAGCAGACCGGGGACAATGAGCTATGGCTACACCTTC
few	TRBV19	TRBD2	TRBJ2-7	CASNDGLAGGQRQYF	TGTGCCAGTAATGACGGACTAGCGGGCGGTCAGAGGCAGTACTTC
NA	TRBV16	NA	TRBJ2-3	CASSHMGSSTDTQYF	TGTGCCAGCAGCCATATGGGCAGTAGCACAGATACGCAGTATTTT
NA	TRBV5-1	NA	TRBJ2-1	CASSLGSWLRSDEQFF	TGCGCCAGCAGCTTGGGGAGCTGGCTCCGGTCGGATGAGCAGTTCTTC
NA	TRBV19	NA	TRBJ1-1	CASSIDRVDTEAFF	TGTGCCAGTAGTATAGACAGGGTGGACACTGAAGCTTTCTTT
NA	TRBV7-2	TRBD1	TRBJ2-3	CASSSLIGTARTDTQYF	TGTGCCAGCAGCTCCCTGATCGGGACAGCCCGCACAGATACGCAGTATTTT
NA	TRBV11-3	NA	TRBJ2-5	CASSAPRGQETQYF	TGTGCCAGCAGCGCCCCCAGGGGCCAAGAGACCCAGTACTTC
NA	TRBV30	NA	TRBJ1-4	CAWSKGLEKFF	TGTGCCTGGAGTAAGGGGTTGGAGAAGTTTTTT
NA	TRBV29-1	NA	TRBJ1-4	CSVPRQTATNEKLFF	TGCAGCGTTCCTAGACAGACAGCAACTAATGAAAAACTGTTTTTT
once	TRBV7-9	NA	TRBJ2-1	CASSLAWQYNEQFF	TGTGCCAGCAGCTTAGCTTGGCAGTACAATGAGCAGTTCTTC